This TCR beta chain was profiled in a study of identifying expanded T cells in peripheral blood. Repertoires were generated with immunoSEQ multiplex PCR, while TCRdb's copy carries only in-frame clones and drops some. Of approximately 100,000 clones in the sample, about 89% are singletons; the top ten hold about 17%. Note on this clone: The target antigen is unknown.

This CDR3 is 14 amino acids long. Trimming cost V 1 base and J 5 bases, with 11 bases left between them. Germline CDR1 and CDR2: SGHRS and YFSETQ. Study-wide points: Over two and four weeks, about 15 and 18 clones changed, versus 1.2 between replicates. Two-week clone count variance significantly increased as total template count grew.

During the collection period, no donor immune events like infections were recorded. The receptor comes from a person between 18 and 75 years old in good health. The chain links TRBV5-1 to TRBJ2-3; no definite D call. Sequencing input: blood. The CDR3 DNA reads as TGCGCCAGCAGCTTGTTACCCTCGGAAGATACGCAGTATTTT. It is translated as CASSLLPSEDTQYF.